This T cell receptor (beta chain) was found in a study of OX40 agonist ivuxolimab in advanced cancers. Study-level information: Ivuxolimab is an agonistic anti-OX40 (CD134) antibody, and patients were treated with it. Broader study findings: Expanded peripheral T cells had an undetermined antigen specificity. Expanded clones were, on average, more numerous in CD8+ T cells than in CD4+.

On this clone itself: Its antigen is undetermined.

The length of the CDR3 is 13 residues. Germline lookup yields CDR1 MNHEY and CDR2 SMNVEV (reference sequence). Trimming pared 2 bases from V and 2 bases from J, leaving 6 bases between. Libraries were prepared by immunoSEQ multiplex PCR; TCRdb keeps only in-frame clonotypes and omits some of them. The sample lists about 26,000 clones; roughly 90% were seen once. This rearrangement joins TRBV27 to TRBJ1-2; tentative D call: TRBD1 (6 bases). This specimen consisted of CD4+ or CD8+ T cells sorted from blood, obtained in a trial of the OX40 agonist ivuxolimab. This receptor was obtained from an adult with an advanced solid tumor such as melanoma, head and neck, liver or kidney cancer. The chain's CDR3 is CASSLRGNYGYTF. The CDR3 coding sequence is TGTGCCAGCAGTTTAAGGGGGAACTATGGCTACACCTTC.